The sequence of this TCR beta chain was determined in a study of cytomegalovirus exposure and HLA in healthy donors. On this clone: Its antigen is unknown.

The V end was cut by 1 base, the J end by 5 bases, with 15 bases between. Germline V CDR1 and CDR2: LNHDA, SQIVND (reference sequence). The CDR3 is 16 residues long. Overall study findings and caveats: Some TCR beta chains (more than 150 of them) were listed as cytomegalovirus-associated.

Sequencing was performed with immunoSEQ multiplex PCR; in TCRdb, only in-frame clones are kept and a portion is missing. The data hold roughly 68,000 clones, with 96% observed a single time. Donors were drawn from the approximately 120-subject validation cohort, separate from the roughly 700-subject first cohort. Sequenced material: PBMCs. The receptor was derived from a woman between 18 and 29 years old in good health and CMV-seropositive. The chain joins TRBV19 to TRBJ1-5; no firm D call. The CDR3 nucleotides are TGTGCCAGTAGTATAGGATCCCCGCGCGGAGATCAGCCCCAGCATTTT. Protein sequence: CASSIGSPRGDQPQHF.